These 25 T cell receptor beta chains came from one sample sequenced in a study of Ad26.COV2.S vaccination and SARS-CoV-2 variants. Using immunoSEQ multiplex PCR, the repertoire was profiled, and TCRdb retains in-frame clones only, with some absent. This table has 250,000 or so clones, 87% appearing once. Treatment described: over 15 received Ad26.COV2.S at low or high dose, single or two shots; about five received placebo; per-sample allocation not given. Samples were taken on day 63 after the first vaccine or placebo injection. Sequenced here: peripheral blood, sampled in a trial of Ad26.COV2.S vaccine versus placebo. These receptors originate from a person aged 18-60 years who received the Ad26.COV2.S COVID-19 vaccine or a placebo.

This clone turned up a few times. The rearrangement joins TRBV18 to TRBJ1-1; D gene uncertain. Trimming stripped 3 bases from V and 1 base from J, with 12 bases between. This CDR3 is 15 amino acids long. Germline-derived CDR1 and CDR2 are KGHSH and LQKENI. The CDR3 sequence is CASSPKAGPNTEAFF. The CDR3 DNA reads as TGTGCCAGCTCACCCAAGGCAGGCCCGAACACTGAAGCTTTCTTT. The variable domain in full, with the rest retrieved from reference TRBV18 and TRBJ1-1, is NAGVMQNPRHLVRRRGQEARLRCSPMKGHSHVYWYRQLPEEGLKFMVYLQKENIIDESGMPKERFSAEFPKEGPSILRIQQVVRGDSAAYFCASSPKAGPNTEAFFGQGTRLTVV.

The chain couples TRBV11-2 to TRBJ2-2; D ambiguous. The CDR3 has 14 amino acids. Trimming cost V 3 bases and J 2 bases, with 7 bases left between them. Germline CDR1 and CDR2: SGHAT and FQNNGV. As DNA, the CDR3 is TGTGCCAGCAGCTTGACTTATAACACCGGGGAGCTGTTTTTT. Translation gives CASSLTYNTGELFF.

The chain is built from TRBV9 and TRBJ2-3; perhaps TRBD2 as D (6 bases). Germline V gene lookup returns CDR1 SGDLS and CDR2 YYNGEE. This CDR3 is 16 amino acids long. The ends were cut back, 0 bases at V and 0 bases at J, with 11 bases in the middle. CDR3 sequence reads: CASSVAGVPSTDTQYF. DNA for the CDR3: TGTGCCAGCAGCGTAGCGGGGGTACCTAGCACAGATACGCAGTATTTT.

The chain combines TRBV2 with TRBJ2-1, with 11 bases identical to TRBD2. The CDR3 spans 15 residues. V was pared by 7 bases and J by 4 bases, with 6 bases of the junction left unmatched. Germline V gene sequence: CDR1 SNHLY, CDR2 FYNNEI. The CDR3 spells CASIDGTSGYNEQFF. The CDR3 coding sequence is TGTGCCAGCATCGACGGGACTAGCGGATACAATGAGCAGTTCTTC.

The CDR3 loop is CASSQEQGSGANVLTF. The CDR3 DNA sequence: TGCGCCAGCAGCCAAGAACAGGGCTCTGGGGCCAACGTCCTGACTTTC. The V and J genes are TRBV4-3 and TRBJ2-6; possible D gene TRBD1, 6 bases. CDR3 length equals 16 residues. CDR1 LGHNA and CDR2 YSLEER come from the germline V gene. Trimming removed 0 bases at V and 0 bases at J, with 6 bases between.

The rearrangement joins TRBV5-1 to TRBJ2-2, with unresolved D. CDR1 SGHRS and CDR2 YFSETQ come from the germline V gene. V was cut by 2 bases and J by 2 bases, with 7 bases left in between. The CDR3 consists of 14 residues. The CDR3 sequence is CASSFKPNTGELFF. DNA for the CDR3: TGCGCCAGCAGCTTTAAGCCAAACACCGGGGAGCTGTTTTTT.

This clone was observed a few times. This chain connects TRBV30 to TRBJ1-6; D not certain. Germline V CDR1 and CDR2: GTSNPN, SVGIG (reference sequence). The CDR3 is 12 residues long. The V and J ends lost 5 bases and 10 bases respectively, with 12 bases between them. For the CDR3, the DNA is TGTGCCTGGTCGCCGCGCGACTCACCCCTCCACTTT. This gives the protein CAWSPRDSPLHF.

This chain links TRBV6-5 with TRBJ1-3; D call uncertain. V was shortened by 10 bases and J by 0 bases, with 13 bases between the two germline ends. From germline, CDR1 is MNHEY and CDR2 SVGAGI. The CDR3 loop spans 14 amino acids. CDR3 region: CATNQLNSGNTIYF. For the CDR3, the DNA is TGTGCCACCAACCAACTGAACTCTGGAAACACCATATATTTT.

The genes are TRBV9 and TRBJ1-1; D ambiguous. V shed 3 bases and J shed 4 bases, with 13 bases lying between them. Germline V gene lookup returns CDR1 SGDLS and CDR2 YYNGEE. The CDR3 is made up of 14 amino acids. This CDR3 reads CASSGASGATEAFF. The DNA of the CDR3 is TGTGCCAGCAGCGGGGCGTCAGGAGCCACTGAAGCTTTCTTT.

This chain links TRBV7-2 with TRBJ2-5, with 8 bases matching TRBD1. From germline, CDR1 is SGHTA and CDR2 FQGNSA. The CDR3 runs 13 residues. The junction had 2 bases not matched to a gene; V was cut back by 2 bases and J by 6 bases. Here the CDR3 DNA reads TGTGCCAGCAGCTTACAGGGGGCTCAGACCCAGTACTTC. This translates into CASSLQGAQTQYF.

The chain employs TRBV2 and TRBJ1-1; D call uncertain. V gave up 4 bases and J gave up 1 base, with 7 bases separating them. The germline V gene encodes CDR1 SNHLY and CDR2 FYNNEI. The CDR3 runs to 13 residues. Written as DNA, the CDR3 is TGTGCCAGCAGTGTGGACGGGAACACTGAAGCTTTCTTT. It is translated as CASSVDGNTEAFF.

This clone was seen more than once but under ten times. This chain connects TRBV11-2 to TRBJ2-7; perhaps TRBD2 as D (6 bases). This CDR3 spans 16 amino acids. The germline V and J ends were trimmed by 4 bases and 11 bases, with 27 bases remaining between them. Looked up from germline, CDR1 is SGHAT and CDR2 is FQNNGV. The CDR3 sequence: CASSSIRAGTFRREYF. For the CDR3, the DNA is TGTGCCAGCAGCTCCATACGTGCCGGGACCTTCAGGAGGGAGTACTTC. The full variable domain, completed using reference TRBV11-2 and TRBJ2-7, is EAGVAQSPRYKIIEKRQSVAFWCNPISGHATLYWYQQILGQGPKLLIQFQNNGVVDDSQLPKDRFSAERLKGVDSTLKIQPAKLEDSAVYLCASSSIRAGTFRREYFGPGTRLTVT.

The DNA of the CDR3 is TGTGCCAGCAGTTATGAGACAGGGGTTGAAGCTTTCTTT. This codes for CASSYETGVEAFF. This chain connects TRBV6-5 to TRBJ1-1; 8 bases match TRBD1. This CDR3 comprises 13 residues. Germline V gene lookup returns CDR1 MNHEY and CDR2 SVGAGI. V lost 3 bases to trimming and J lost 7 bases; unmatched junction nucleotides: 4.

This chain links TRBV7-2 with TRBJ1-2, with 9 bases aligning to TRBD1. The J segment lost 7 bases and the V segment lost 3 bases, leaving 12 bases of the junction unmatched. The germline CDR1 and CDR2 sequences are SGHTA and FQGNSA. The CDR3 contains 16 residues. The CDR3 nucleotides are TGTGCCAGCAGCTTGGCCCTCGGGACAGGGCAAGGTGGCTACACCTTC. Residues: CASSLALGTGQGGYTF.

This chain links TRBV5-8 with TRBJ2-1; the match to TRBD2 covers 9 bases. There are 16 residues in the CDR3. Losses at the gene ends were 0 bases for V and 8 bases for J; bases not matched to a gene: 9. Germline V gene lookup returns CDR1 SGHTS and CDR2 YDEGEE. CDR3 DNA: TGTGCCAGCAGCTTGGACGGGACTAGCCCCAACGATGAGCAGTTCTTC. Its translation is CASSLDGTSPNDEQFF. The full variable domain, in which reference TRBV5-8 and TRBJ2-1 provide the parts outside the CDR3, is EAGVTQSPTHLIKTRGQQATLRCSPISGHTSVYWYQQALGLGLQFLLWYDEGEERNRGNFPPRFSGRQFPNYSSELNVNALELEDSALYLCASSLDGTSPNDEQFFGPGTRLTVL.

The rearrangement uses TRBV14 and TRBJ2-1; D gene unclear. The V gene lost 1 base and the J gene lost 7 bases, with 11 bases spanning the gap. The CDR3 length is 14 residues. The V gene's germline CDR1 is SGHDN and CDR2 FVKESK. In nucleotides, the CDR3 is TGTGCCAGCAGCCAAGGTGGCAGACGTAATGAGCAGTTCTTC. This gives the protein CASSQGGRRNEQFF.

This rearrangement joins TRBV18 to TRBJ1-2; no reliable D call. Germline values: CDR1 KGHSH, CDR2 LQKENI. CDR3 length: 14 amino acids. V dropped 0 bases and J dropped 2 bases, with 7 bases sitting between them. CDR3 loop: CASSPPNANYGYTF. CDR3 DNA sequence: TGTGCCAGCTCACCACCGAACGCAAACTATGGCTACACCTTC.

The V gene is TRBV19, the J gene TRBJ2-7; 13 bases fit TRBD2. The CDR3 runs 17 residues. V gave up 5 bases and J gave up 2 bases; unmatched junction bases: 9. Germline V gene data show CDR1 as LNHDA and CDR2 as SQIVND (reference sequence). CDR3 region: CASSRGTSGVLTYEQYF. In DNA form, the CDR3 reads TGTGCCAGTAGTCGGGGGACTAGCGGGGTTCTAACCTACGAGCAGTACTTC.

The chain joins TRBV7-9 to TRBJ1-1; TRBD1 aligns across 7 bases. J was trimmed by 6 bases and V by 4 bases; bases with no gene match: 5. Germline CDR1 and CDR2: SEHNR and FQNEAQ (reference sequence). This CDR3 region has 13 residues. The CDR3 sequence: CASSSQGFPEAFF. As DNA, the CDR3 is TGTGCCAGCAGCTCACAGGGGTTTCCTGAAGCTTTCTTT. The full variable domain, with the rest looked up from reference TRBV7-9 and TRBJ1-1, is DTGVSQNPRHKITKRGQNVTFRCDPISEHNRLYWYRQTLGQGPEFLTYFQNEAQLEKSRLLSDRFSAERPKGSFSTLEIQRTEQGDSAMYLCASSSQGFPEAFFGQGTRLTVV.

The V and J genes are TRBV6-1 and TRBJ1-1; D is unclear. This CDR3 has 14 residues. The V end was cut by 0 bases, the J end by 10 bases, with 15 bases between. Germline CDR1 MNHNS, CDR2 SASEGT. The CDR3 DNA reads as TGTGCCAGCAGTGAAGCGCTTTGGCCCCTTCGAGCTTTCTTT. Its translation is CASSEALWPLRAFF.

This clone was seen a handful of times. V gene TRBV5-1 combines with J gene TRBJ2-7, with D perhaps matching TRBD2 (5 bases). V lost 4 bases, J lost 3 bases, and 11 bases lay in between. The CDR3 spans 13 residues. The V gene's germline CDR1 is SGHRS and CDR2 YFSETQ. The CDR3 is CASSVGNRYEQYF. The CDR3 nucleotides read TGCGCCAGCAGCGTCGGGAATCGCTACGAGCAGTACTTC.

The count of this clone is one. The rearrangement uses TRBV6-2 or TRBV6-3 and TRBJ1-1; 7 bases line up with TRBD1. There are 17 residues in the CDR3. With V trimmed by 4 bases and J by 0 bases, 11 bases remained unmatched. CDR1 is MNHEY, CDR2 SVGEGT, per germline. This CDR3 is CASSFAQGRVMNTEAFF. CDR3 bases: TGTGCCAGCAGTTTTGCACAGGGGAGGGTTATGAACACTGAAGCTTTCTTT.

V gene TRBV12-5 combines with J gene TRBJ2-1, with TRBD2 matching 7 bases. The CDR3 totals 13 residues. V shed 1 base and J 7 bases; nucleotides not matched to a gene: 1. Germline V gene lookup returns CDR1 LGHNT and CDR2 FRNRAP. The CDR3 DNA reads TGTGCTAGTGGTTTGGACGGGGGGAATGAGCAGTTCTTC. As protein: CASGLDGGNEQFF. The variable domain in full, completed from reference TRBV12-5 and TRBJ2-1, reads DARVTQTPRHKVTEMGQEVTMRCQPILGHNTVFWYRQTMMQGLELLAYFRNRAPLDDSGMPKDRFSAEMPDATLATLKIQPSEPRDSAVYFCASGLDGGNEQFFGPGTRLTVL.

V and J are TRBV12-3 or TRBV12-4 and TRBJ1-2, with no clear D. V lost 3 bases and J lost 0, with 5 bases in between. This CDR3 contains 13 residues. CDR3 residues: CASSFSTNYGYTF. The CDR3 bases are TGTGCCAGCAGTTTCTCAACTAACTATGGCTACACCTTC.

The chain is built from TRBV30 and TRBJ2-7, with D hard to call. The CDR3 is made up of 12 amino acids. The germline V gene encodes CDR1 GTSNPN and CDR2 SVGIG (reference sequence). V shed 0 bases and J shed 4 bases, with 7 bases lying between them. Here the CDR3 reads CAWSVPGYEQYV. The CDR3 nucleotides read TGTGCCTGGAGTGTACCCGGATACGAGCAGTACGTC.